Below, 28 T cell receptor beta chains from the same sample are listed, as sequenced in a study of blood T cell repertoires in COVID-19 (dated by TCRdb to the early 2020s). To prepare the library, the immunoSEQ multiplex PCR assay was applied. In its TCRdb copy, this immuneACCESS table keeps in-frame sequences only and misses some clones. Where compared with another copy, unresolved V genes explain less than half of these, and the others have no known cause. Here the sample has some 270,000 clones; about nine tenths occur a single time. The ten most abundant clones make up around 1.5% of the sample. The specimen was peripheral blood. The source is a woman aged 55-69 years who had recovered from COVID-19.

This chain joins TRBV28 and TRBJ2-7, with 9 positions matching TRBD1. Germline CDR1 MDHEN, CDR2 SYDVKM. J was trimmed by 4 bases and V by 6 bases; bases with no gene match: 13. There are 16 residues in the CDR3. This CDR3 reads CASSNPTGGTTYEQYF. CDR3 coding DNA: TGTGCCAGCAGCAACCCAACAGGGGGCACTACATACGAGCAGTACTTC.

This clone has a count of ten or more. The same CDR3 arises from other DNA sequences in this sample as well. The chain links TRBV9 to TRBJ1-2, with D possibly matching TRBD1 (5 bases). The germline V gene has CDR1 SGDLS and CDR2 YYNGEE. This CDR3 spans 13 amino acids. V was clipped by 4 bases and J by 7 bases, with 14 bases between them. The CDR3 coding sequence is TGTGCCAGCAGCCTTTTGGGGGGGAGTGGCTACACCTTC. Translation gives CASSLLGGSGYTF. Together with reference TRBV9 and TRBJ1-2, the CDR3 gives the full variable domain: DSGVTQTPKHLITATGQRVTLRCSPRSGDLSVYWYQQSLDQGLQFLIQYYNGEERAKGNILERFSAQQFPDLHSELNLSSLELGDSALYFCASSLLGGSGYTFGSGTRLTVV.

This chain links TRBV6-5 with TRBJ2-1; 7 nucleotides match TRBD2. Germline lookup yields CDR1 MNHEY and CDR2 SVGAGI. The CDR3 extends over 14 amino acids. V dropped 9 bases and J dropped 4; count of bases not matched to a gene: 9. DNA for the CDR3: TGTGCCAGTCATTCCGGGGGAGGGTACAATGAGCAGTTCTTC. Encoded protein: CASHSGGGYNEQFF.

V is TRBV10-3 and J is TRBJ1-3, with D perhaps matching TRBD1 (5 bases). The V gene's germline CDR1 is ENHRY and CDR2 SYGVKD. The CDR3 extends over 15 amino acids. V was clipped by 3 bases and J by 4 bases, with 13 bases between them. CDR3 amino acids: CAISDSGEAGNTIYF. The DNA for the CDR3 is TGTGCCATCAGTGATTCGGGGGAGGCAGGAAACACCATATATTTT.

J is TRBJ1-2 and V is TRBV5-6, with TRBD1 identical over 7 bases. Germline V gives CDR1 SGHDT, CDR2 YYEEEE. V was clipped by 4 bases and J by 7 bases; unmatched bases: 22. This CDR3 region has 18 residues. CDR3 coding DNA: TGTGCCAGCAGCGGATCAGAAAACCTAGGGACAGCGCGCTTTGGCTACACCTTC. Protein: CASSGSENLGTARFGYTF.

This clone was counted once. V gene TRBV28 combines with J gene TRBJ1-6; tentatively, D is TRBD1 (5 bases). The V gene's germline CDR1 is MDHEN and CDR2 SYDVKM. V was pared by 2 bases and J by 2 bases, with 10 bases between. CDR3 length: 16 amino acids. Here the CDR3 reads CASSLGGDPYNSPLHF. The CDR3 coding sequence is TGTGCCAGCAGTTTAGGGGGGGACCCCTATAATTCACCCCTCCACTTT.

The chain has TRBV5-1 and TRBJ2-3; the D gene is possibly TRBD1 (6 bases). This CDR3 spans 18 amino acids. Germline CDR1 is SGHRS and CDR2 is YFSETQ. V lost 1 base and J 4 bases, leaving 22 bases between the germline ends. In nucleotides, the CDR3 is TGCGCCAGCAGCTTGAGGTCGGTTGCGCAGGGGAGCCCAGATACGCAGTATTTT. Its protein is CASSLRSVAQGSPDTQYF. Complete variable domain (other parts from reference TRBV5-1 and TRBJ2-3): KAGVTQTPRYLIKTRGQQVTLSCSPISGHRSVSWYQQTPGQGLQFLFEYFSETQRNKGNFPGRFSGRQFSNSRSEMNVSTLELGDSALYLCASSLRSVAQGSPDTQYFGPGTRLTVL.

The CDR3 loop is CASSYTAPDSYGYTF. CDR3 nucleotide sequence: TGTGCCAGCAGTTACACCGCCCCTGACAGCTATGGCTACACCTTC. This chain connects TRBV6-2 or TRBV6-3 to TRBJ1-2, with D perhaps TRBD1 (5 bases). CDR1 and CDR2 (germline): MNHEY, SVGEGT. Trimming removed 2 bases from V and 4 bases from J, with 14 bases in between. This CDR3 has 15 residues.

The chain's CDR3 is CASSSEQGPYQPQHF. The CDR3 bases are TGTGCCAGCAGTTCAGAACAGGGTCCTTATCAGCCCCAGCATTTT. The rearrangement uses TRBV28 and TRBJ1-5; weak D call: TRBD1 (6 bases). With 4 bases removed from V and 5 bases from J, the gap between germline ends came to 15 bases. The germline CDR1 and CDR2 sequences are MDHEN and SYDVKM. The CDR3 is 15 residues long.

This chain links TRBV18 with TRBJ1-5; D unclear. Germline lookup yields CDR1 KGHSH and CDR2 LQKENI. V was trimmed by 3 bases and J by 3 bases, leaving 9 bases between them. The CDR3 is 14 amino acids. This chain's CDR3 is CASSPREDNQPQHF. The CDR3 nucleotides are TGTGCCAGCTCACCTCGGGAGGACAATCAGCCCCAGCATTTT.

The V and J genes are TRBV4-3 and TRBJ1-3; no clear D. Germline-derived CDR1 and CDR2 are LGHNA and YSLEER. The V end lost 3 bases, the J end lost 0 bases, and 6 bases lay between the germline ends. The CDR3 is 14 amino acids. The CDR3 DNA sequence: TGCGCCAGCAGCCAGTCCGTCTCTGGAAACACCATATATTTT. It encodes CASSQSVSGNTIYF.

The chain couples TRBV7-9 to TRBJ1-6; no reliable D call. Germline-derived CDR1 and CDR2 are SEHNR and FQNEAQ (reference sequence). CDR3 length equals 11 residues. Between the trimmed V and J ends, which lost 5 bases and 7 bases, there was a span of 3 bases. The CDR3 sequence: CASSTNSPLHF. The CDR3 coding sequence is TGTGCCAGCAGCACAAATTCACCCCTCCACTTT.

This clone was recorded once. The V and J genes are TRBV6-5 and TRBJ2-1; tentatively, D is TRBD1 (6 bases). The CDR3 totals 12 residues. Germline V CDR1 and CDR2: MNHEY, SVGAGI. The V end lost 6 bases, the J end lost 6 bases, and 9 bases lay between the germline ends. The chain's CDR3 is CASSRGGNEQFF. The CDR3 DNA reads TGTGCCAGCAGCCGAGGGGGCAATGAGCAGTTCTTC.

V is TRBV11-2 and J is TRBJ1-2, with 7 bases lining up with TRBD1. CDR3 size: 13 residues. V shed 7 bases and J 2 bases; nucleotides not matched to a gene: 4. From germline, CDR1 is SGHAT and CDR2 FQNNGV. CDR3 in amino acids: CASTLTGNYGYTF. The DNA for the CDR3 is TGTGCCAGCACCCTGACAGGGAACTATGGCTACACCTTC.

The J gene is TRBJ1-4, the V gene TRBV25-1; TRBD1 might be the D (6 bases). Germline assignment: CDR1 MGHDK and CDR2 SYGVNS. The CDR3 consists of 15 residues. Trimming took off 1 base at V and 8 bases at J, with 14 bases between the two ends. The DNA for the CDR3 is TGTGCCAGCAGTGAATCAGGGGCAGCGATCGAAAAACTGTTTTTT. It encodes CASSESGAAIEKLFF. The full variable domain, its missing parts supplied by reference TRBV25-1 and TRBJ1-4, is EADIYQTPRYLVIGTGKKITLECSQTMGHDKMYWYQQDPGMELHLIHYSYGVNSTEKGDLSSESTVSRIRTEHFPLTLESARPSHTSQYLCASSESGAAIEKLFFGSGTQLSVL.

V usage is TRBV10-3 and J usage is TRBJ1-2; 9 bases align to TRBD1. Trimming removed 6 bases from V and 3 bases from J; junction bases left unmatched: 5. CDR3 length: 14 residues. CDR1 ENHRY and CDR2 SYGVKD come from the germline V gene. The CDR3 is CAISRQGEDYGYTF. CDR3 bases: TGTGCCATCAGCCGACAGGGGGAAGACTATGGCTACACCTTC.

The V gene is TRBV11-2, the J gene TRBJ1-6; D might be TRBD1 (5 bases). Germline V lookup: CDR1 SGHAT, CDR2 FQNNGV. Trimming cost V 5 bases and J 8 bases, with 19 bases left between them. The CDR3 has 16 amino acids. CDR3 sequence: CASSALGGSTYSPLHF. CDR3 DNA sequence: TGTGCCAGCAGCGCGTTGGGGGGGTCAACCTATTCACCCCTCCACTTT. Together with reference TRBV11-2 and TRBJ1-6, the CDR3 gives the full variable domain: EAGVAQSPRYKIIEKRQSVAFWCNPISGHATLYWYQQILGQGPKLLIQFQNNGVVDDSQLPKDRFSAERLKGVDSTLKIQPAKLEDSAVYLCASSALGGSTYSPLHFGNGTRLTVT.

The chain recombines TRBV5-1 with TRBJ1-2; D not certain. Trimming shortened V by 3 bases and J by 0 bases, and 9 bases separated the two germline ends. Germline V gene sequence: CDR1 SGHRS, CDR2 YFSETQ. The CDR3 covers 14 residues. The CDR3 region is CASSSGGPNYGYTF. The DNA for the CDR3 is TGCGCCAGCAGCTCGGGAGGTCCTAACTATGGCTACACCTTC.

V gene TRBV6-6 combines with J gene TRBJ2-5, with TRBD2 matching over 9 bases. The J segment lost 2 bases and the V segment lost 0 bases, leaving 1 base of the junction unmatched. This CDR3 spans 15 amino acids. Germline V gene data show CDR1 as MNHNY and CDR2 as SVGAGI (reference sequence). This CDR3 reads CASSYSSGGQETQYF. The CDR3 nucleotides are TGTGCCAGCAGTTACTCTAGCGGGGGACAAGAGACCCAGTACTTC.

V gene TRBV2 combines with J gene TRBJ1-5; D unresolved. This CDR3 comprises 13 residues. V gave up 0 bases and J gave up 7 bases, with 7 bases separating them. Germline values: CDR1 SNHLY, CDR2 FYNNEI. For the CDR3, the DNA is TGTGCCAGCAGTGAAGCGCGGATACAGCCCCAGCATTTT. It translates to CASSEARIQPQHF.

The genes are TRBV5-4 and TRBJ2-1; the D gene is possibly TRBD1 (6 bases). Per germline, CDR1 SGHNT and CDR2 YYREEE (reference sequence). V was clipped by 4 bases and J by 4 bases, with 9 bases between them. CDR3 size: 13 residues. Written as DNA, the CDR3 is TGTGCCAGCAGCCTCAGGGGATACAATGAGCAGTTCTTC. This codes for CASSLRGYNEQFF.

This sequence joins TRBV6-5 and TRBJ2-7; maybe TRBD1 (5 bases). V was trimmed by 1 base and J by 0 bases, leaving 10 bases between them. Germline assignment: CDR1 MNHEY and CDR2 SVGAGI. The CDR3 covers 15 residues. CDR3 amino acids: CASSYLQESSYEQYF. CDR3 coding DNA: TGTGCCAGCAGTTACTTACAGGAGAGCTCCTACGAGCAGTACTTC.

The J gene is TRBJ1-2, the V gene TRBV15; no clear D gene. Deletions cut 0 bases from V and 3 bases from J, with 8 bases between. CDR3 length: 14 amino acids. CDR1 is LNHNV and CDR2 is YYDKDF in the germline V gene (reference sequence). CDR3 loop: CATSREVQYYGYTF. The CDR3 nucleotides are TGTGCCACCAGCAGAGAGGTTCAGTACTATGGCTACACCTTC.

V and J are TRBV6-9 and TRBJ2-4, with 7 bases aligning to TRBD1. The CDR3 consists of 17 residues. The trim removed 6 bases at V and 0 bases at J, leaving 11 bases unmatched. The germline V gene has CDR1 MNHGY and CDR2 SVAAGI. CDR3 bases: TGTGCCAGCAGGCCACGGGACAGACCACAAGCCAAAAACATTCAGTACTTC. It encodes CASRPRDRPQAKNIQYF.

The chain uses TRBV5-4 and TRBJ1-2, with D unclear. V lost 0 bases, J lost 4 bases, and 13 bases lay in between. CDR3 length: 15 amino acids. Germline V lookup: CDR1 SGHNT, CDR2 YYREEE (reference sequence). The CDR3 coding sequence is TGTGCCAGCAGCTTGGCCGAGGGTTTAGTCTATGGCTACACCTTC. This encodes CASSLAEGLVYGYTF.

V gene TRBV28 combines with J gene TRBJ2-5; the match to TRBD2 covers 9 bases. Per the germline V gene, CDR1 is MDHEN and CDR2 is SYDVKM. With 3 bases clipped from V and 4 bases from J, the junction kept 0 bases outside the gene matches. The CDR3 contains 13 residues. Here the CDR3 DNA reads TGTGCCAGCAGTTTGGGACTAGCAGAGACCCAGTACTTC. This sequence encodes CASSLGLAETQYF. Supplemented by reference TRBV28 and TRBJ2-5, the full variable domain reads DVKVTQSSRYLVKRTGEKVFLECVQDMDHENMFWYRQDPGLGLRLIYFSYDVKMKEKGDIPEGYSVSREKKERFSLILESASTNQTSMYLCASSLGLAETQYFGPGTRLLVL.

A remark on this clone: The same CDR3 arises from other DNA sequences in this sample as well. The chain is built from TRBV2 and TRBJ2-5; D unresolved. There are 13 residues in the CDR3. Deletions cut 5 bases from V and 4 bases from J, with 11 bases between. The germline V gene encodes CDR1 SNHLY and CDR2 FYNNEI. The CDR3 loop is CASSLPRGETQYF. The DNA of the CDR3 is TGTGCCAGCAGTTTGCCTAGAGGAGAGACCCAGTACTTC.

The sample holds a few counts of this clone. The chain is built from TRBV29-1 and TRBJ2-3; TRBD2 aligns across 10 bases. V dropped 8 bases and J dropped 6; count of bases not matched to a gene: 14. Germline CDR1 SQVTM, CDR2 ANQGSEA. The CDR3 is made up of 15 amino acids. CDR3 sequence: CSTLGASGGADTQYF. CDR3 coding DNA: TGCAGCACTCTTGGCGCGAGCGGGGGGGCGGATACGCAGTATTTT.